The 6 T cell receptor beta chains presented below share a single source sample, sequenced in a study of T cells in Graves' hyperthyroidism and ophthalmopathy. RNA transcripts served as the template for amplifying TCR beta CDR3 regions. HTBI primers were used for first-round RT-PCR of the TCR CDR3. One entry per CDR3 protein, called by TCRdb with MiXCR from the multiplex PCR reads. Of some 510,000 distinct CDR3 sequences listed, about 20% were seen once; the top ten hold about 30%. Sequencing was carried out using blood. Receptor source: a man aged 18 to 29 with Graves' hyperthyroidism.

This clonotype was seen at least ten times. This chain links TRBV7-9 with TRBJ1-1; D possibly corresponds to TRBD1 (5 bases). Germline V gene data show CDR1 as SEHNR and CDR2 as FQNEAQ (reference sequence). The CDR3 runs 15 residues. Trimming removed 5 bases at V and 1 base at J, with 14 bases between. CDR3 bases: TGTGCCAGCAGCCCGATACGGGACCCGAACACTGAAGCTTTCTTT. Its translation is CASSPIRDPNTEAFF. Full variable domain (missing parts from reference TRBV7-9 and TRBJ1-1): DTGVSQNPRHKITKRGQNVTFRCDPISEHNRLYWYRQTLGQGPEFLTYFQNEAQLEKSRLLSDRFSAERPKGSFSTLEIQRTEQGDSAMYLCASSPIRDPNTEAFFGQGTRLTVV.

Ten or more counts support this clonotype. CDR3 sequence reads: CASSSLAGANVLTF. In nucleotides, the CDR3 is TGTGCCAGCAGTTCGTTGGCTGGGGCCAACGTCCTGACTTTC. This sequence joins TRBV28 and TRBJ2-6; unclear D gene. This CDR3 region has 14 residues. V was pared by 4 bases and J by 2 bases, with 6 bases between. Germline V gene data show CDR1 as MDHEN and CDR2 as SYDVKM.

This clonotype was seen ten or more times. The V call is TRBV7-8, the J call TRBJ2-7; D gene ambiguous. Trimming cost V 1 base and J 2 bases, with 15 bases left between them. Germline assignment: CDR1 SGHVS and CDR2 FQNEAQ. CDR3 size: 16 residues. Here the CDR3 reads CASSLDPEGSPYEQYF. Here the CDR3 DNA reads TGTGCCAGCAGCTTAGACCCGGAAGGGTCGCCCTACGAGCAGTACTTC.

Details on this clonotype: A much larger clone sits a single nucleotide away, making a read error possible. This sequence joins TRBV30 and TRBJ1-2, with D possibly matching TRBD1 (5 bases). Trimming stripped 6 bases from V and 2 bases from J, with 16 bases between. CDR1 and CDR2 (germline): GTSNPN, SVGIG (reference sequence). The CDR3 sequence is 14 residues long. CDR3 sequence (DNA): TGTGCCTGCACCCTCGGGGCTTCCAACTATGGCTACACCTTC. Translated: CACTLGASNYGYTF.

The chain couples TRBV5-1 to TRBJ2-2, with D perhaps TRBD2 (5 bases). The CDR3 sequence is 14 residues long. The V gene lost 0 bases and the J gene lost 5 bases, with 8 bases spanning the gap. Germline assignment: CDR1 SGHRS and CDR2 YFSETQ. This CDR3 reads CASSLAWETGELFF. The DNA of the CDR3 is TGCGCCAGCAGCTTGGCCTGGGAGACCGGGGAGCTGTTTTTT.

The count of this clonotype is one. This CDR3 reads CASSLDPSGGGEQFF. The CDR3 DNA sequence: TGCGCCAGCAGCTTGGACCCTAGCGGGGGGGGCGAGCAGTTCTTC. The rearrangement joins TRBV5-1 to TRBJ2-1, with 12 bases fitting TRBD2. The CDR3 has 15 residues. V gave up 0 bases and J gave up 10 bases; unmatched junction bases: 5. The V gene's germline CDR1 is SGHRS and CDR2 YFSETQ.